This record covers a single TCR beta chain. Together with a sample-barcoded 5' primer, a J-beta primer mix was included in a second PCR lasting roughly 6 to 12 cycles. From each sample, at least 2.5 million paired-end reads containing CDR3 were obtained. TCRdb re-called the 5' RACE reads through MiXCR, storing one row per CDR3 protein. Of around 800,000 distinct CDR3 sequences in the sample, around 45% are singletons; the top ten hold around 21%. The data were taken from a study of blood T cells in healthy people across ages. Source material: blood. This TCR derives from a man aged 60 to 75 in good health.

CDR3 sequence reads: CASSFATMETQYF. For the CDR3, the DNA is TGTGCCAGCAGCTTCGCGACCATGGAGACCCAGTACTTC. The gene calls are TRBV7-9 and TRBJ2-5; D remains ambiguous. Germline V lookup: CDR1 SEHNR, CDR2 FQNEAQ (reference sequence). V lost 3 bases, J lost 5 bases, and 10 bases lay in between. The CDR3 covers 13 residues.